The T cell receptor beta chain under discussion was sequenced for a study of cytomegalovirus exposure and HLA in healthy donors. Overall study context: Both the 120 validation repertoires and the 600 to 750 first-cohort repertoires used the same platform, as reported by a later analysis.

The CDR3 is made up of 15 amino acids. The ends were cut back, 3 bases at V and 2 bases at J, with 14 bases in the middle. Germline lookup yields CDR1 SNHLY and CDR2 FYNNEI. Repertoires were generated with immunoSEQ multiplex PCR, while TCRdb's copy carries only in-frame clones and drops some. The sample shows just under 75,000 clones, 94% of them seen only once. The sequence was collected from a woman under 30 in good health and CMV-seropositive. The chain combines TRBV2 with TRBJ2-7, with a weak D call TRBD1 (6 bases). The sequenced material came from PBMCs. Written as DNA, the CDR3 is TGTGCCAGCAGTGAGGGGATGCAGGGGACCTACGAGCAGTACTTC. Protein sequence: CASSEGMQGTYEQYF.